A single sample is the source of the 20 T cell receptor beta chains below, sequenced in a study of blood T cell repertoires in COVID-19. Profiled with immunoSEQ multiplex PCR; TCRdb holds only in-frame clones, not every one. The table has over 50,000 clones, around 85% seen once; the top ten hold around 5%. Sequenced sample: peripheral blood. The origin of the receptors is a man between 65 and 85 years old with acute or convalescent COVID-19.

Here the CDR3 DNA reads TGCGCCAGCAGCCAGGGGACTAGCCTTCAAGAGACCCAGTACTTC. Amino acid sequence: CASSQGTSLQETQYF. V and J are TRBV4-1 and TRBJ2-5; 9 bases map to TRBD2. V was clipped by 3 bases and J by 2 bases; unmatched bases: 4. The length of the CDR3 is 15 residues. Germline V gene lookup returns CDR1 MGHRA and CDR2 YSYEKL.

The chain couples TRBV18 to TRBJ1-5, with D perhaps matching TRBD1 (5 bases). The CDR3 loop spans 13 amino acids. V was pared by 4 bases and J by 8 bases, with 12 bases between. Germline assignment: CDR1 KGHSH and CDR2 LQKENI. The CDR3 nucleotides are TGTGCCAGCTCACAGGGGAGGGAGGAGCCCCAGCATTTT. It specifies CASSQGREEPQHF.

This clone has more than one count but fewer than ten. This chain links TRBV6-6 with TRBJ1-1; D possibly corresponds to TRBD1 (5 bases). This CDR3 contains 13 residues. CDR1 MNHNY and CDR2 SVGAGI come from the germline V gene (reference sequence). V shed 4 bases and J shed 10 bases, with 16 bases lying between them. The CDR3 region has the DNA TGTGCCAGCAGTTCCCGAGGTGGGGGGGGAGCTTTCTTT. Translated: CASSSRGGGGAFF.

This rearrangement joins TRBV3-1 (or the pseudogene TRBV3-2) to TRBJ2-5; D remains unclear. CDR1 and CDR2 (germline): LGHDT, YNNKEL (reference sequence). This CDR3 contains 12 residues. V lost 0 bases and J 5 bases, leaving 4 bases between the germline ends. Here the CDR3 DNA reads TGTGCCAGCAGCCAAGATCGGGAGACCCAGTACTTC. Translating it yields CASSQDRETQYF.

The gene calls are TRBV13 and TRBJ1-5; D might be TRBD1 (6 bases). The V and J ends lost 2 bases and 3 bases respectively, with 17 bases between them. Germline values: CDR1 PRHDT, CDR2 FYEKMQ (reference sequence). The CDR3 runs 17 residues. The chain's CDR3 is CASSLSSDRYPNQPQHF. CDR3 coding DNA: TGTGCCAGCAGCTTATCGAGCGACAGGTACCCCAATCAGCCCCAGCATTTT.

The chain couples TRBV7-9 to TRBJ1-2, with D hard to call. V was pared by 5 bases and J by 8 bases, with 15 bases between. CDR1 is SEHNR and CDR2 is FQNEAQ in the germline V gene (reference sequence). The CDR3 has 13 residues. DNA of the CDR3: TGTGCCAGCAGCCCCCGGGTGGGTAGAGGCTACACCTTC. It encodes CASSPRVGRGYTF.

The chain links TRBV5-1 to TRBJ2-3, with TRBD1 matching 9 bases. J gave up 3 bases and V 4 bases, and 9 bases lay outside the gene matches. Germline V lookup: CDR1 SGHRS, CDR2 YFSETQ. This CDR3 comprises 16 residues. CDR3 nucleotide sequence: TGCGCCAGCAGCCCGGGGACAGGGAGTAGAACAGATACGCAGTATTTT. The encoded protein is CASSPGTGSRTDTQYF. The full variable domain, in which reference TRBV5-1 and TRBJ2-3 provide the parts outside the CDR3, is KAGVTQTPRYLIKTRGQQVTLSCSPISGHRSVSWYQQTPGQGLQFLFEYFSETQRNKGNFPGRFSGRQFSNSRSEMNVSTLELGDSALYLCASSPGTGSRTDTQYFGPGTRLTVL.

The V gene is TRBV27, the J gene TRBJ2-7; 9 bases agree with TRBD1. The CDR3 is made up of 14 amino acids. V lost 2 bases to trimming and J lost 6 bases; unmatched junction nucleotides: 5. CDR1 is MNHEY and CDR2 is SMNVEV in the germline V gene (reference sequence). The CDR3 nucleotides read TGTGCCAGCAGTTTAGACAGGGGGAACGGCGAGCAGTACTTC. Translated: CASSLDRGNGEQYF.

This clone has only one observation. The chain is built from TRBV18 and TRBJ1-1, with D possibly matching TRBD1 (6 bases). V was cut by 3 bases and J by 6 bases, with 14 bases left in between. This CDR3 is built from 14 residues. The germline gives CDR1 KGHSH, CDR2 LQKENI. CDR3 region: CASSPLGTYPEAFF. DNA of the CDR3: TGTGCCAGCTCACCCCTCGGGACATATCCTGAAGCTTTCTTT.

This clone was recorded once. CDR3 protein: CASSYSGGAEAFF. CDR3 nucleotide sequence: TGTGCCAGCAGTTACTCGGGCGGGGCTGAAGCTTTCTTT. The chain employs TRBV6-5 and TRBJ1-1; no reliable D call. Trimming shortened V by 0 bases and J by 6 bases, and 8 bases separated the two germline ends. This CDR3 spans 13 amino acids. Germline V lookup: CDR1 MNHEY, CDR2 SVGAGI.

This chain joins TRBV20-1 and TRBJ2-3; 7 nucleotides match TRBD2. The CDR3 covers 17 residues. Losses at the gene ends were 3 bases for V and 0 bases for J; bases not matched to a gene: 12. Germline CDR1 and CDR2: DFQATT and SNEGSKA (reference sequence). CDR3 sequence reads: CSASKLGTTSSTDTQYF. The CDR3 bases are TGCAGTGCTAGTAAGCTTGGGACTACATCTAGCACAGATACGCAGTATTTT.

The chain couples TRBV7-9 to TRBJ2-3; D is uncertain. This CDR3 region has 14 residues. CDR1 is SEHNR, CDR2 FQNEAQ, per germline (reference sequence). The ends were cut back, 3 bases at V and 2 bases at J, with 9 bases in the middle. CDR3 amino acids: CASSFLQITDTQYF. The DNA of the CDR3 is TGTGCCAGCAGCTTTCTACAGATCACAGATACGCAGTATTTT.

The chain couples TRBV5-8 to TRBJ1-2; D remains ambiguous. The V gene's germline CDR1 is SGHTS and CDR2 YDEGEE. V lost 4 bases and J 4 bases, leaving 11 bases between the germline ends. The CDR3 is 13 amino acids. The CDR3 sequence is CASSPGRSYGYTF. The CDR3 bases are TGTGCCAGCAGCCCTGGGCGATCCTATGGCTACACCTTC.

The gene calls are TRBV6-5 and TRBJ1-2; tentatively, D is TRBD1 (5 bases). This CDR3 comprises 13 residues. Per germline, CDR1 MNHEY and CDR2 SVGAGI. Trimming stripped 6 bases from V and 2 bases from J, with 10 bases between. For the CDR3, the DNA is TGTGCCAGCAGACCAGGGCAAAACTATGGCTACACCTTC. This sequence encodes CASRPGQNYGYTF.

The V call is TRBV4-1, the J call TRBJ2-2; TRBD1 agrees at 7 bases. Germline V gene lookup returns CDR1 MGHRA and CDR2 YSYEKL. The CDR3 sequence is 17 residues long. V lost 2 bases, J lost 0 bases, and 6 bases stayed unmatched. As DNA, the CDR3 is TGCGCCAGCAGCCAATTCGGACAGGCTGCGAACACCGGGGAGCTGTTTTTT. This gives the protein CASSQFGQAANTGELFF.

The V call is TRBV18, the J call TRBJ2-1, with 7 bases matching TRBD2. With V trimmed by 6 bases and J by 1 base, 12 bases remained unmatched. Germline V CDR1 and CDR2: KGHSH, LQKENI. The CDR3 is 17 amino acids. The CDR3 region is CASSLNVASGSYNEQFF. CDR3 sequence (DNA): TGTGCCAGCTCCTTGAACGTTGCTAGCGGTTCCTACAATGAGCAGTTCTTC.

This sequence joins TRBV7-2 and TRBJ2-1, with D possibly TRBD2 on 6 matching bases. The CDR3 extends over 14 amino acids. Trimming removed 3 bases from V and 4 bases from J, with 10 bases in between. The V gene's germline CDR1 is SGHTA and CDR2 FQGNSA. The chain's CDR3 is CASSLVAAYNEQFF. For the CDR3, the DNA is TGTGCCAGCAGCTTGGTAGCGGCTTACAATGAGCAGTTCTTC.

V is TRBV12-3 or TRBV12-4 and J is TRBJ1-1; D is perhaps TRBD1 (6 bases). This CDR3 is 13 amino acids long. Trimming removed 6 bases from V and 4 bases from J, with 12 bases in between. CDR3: CASSSQGRTEAFF. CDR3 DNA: TGTGCCAGCAGCTCACAGGGTCGCACTGAAGCTTTCTTT.

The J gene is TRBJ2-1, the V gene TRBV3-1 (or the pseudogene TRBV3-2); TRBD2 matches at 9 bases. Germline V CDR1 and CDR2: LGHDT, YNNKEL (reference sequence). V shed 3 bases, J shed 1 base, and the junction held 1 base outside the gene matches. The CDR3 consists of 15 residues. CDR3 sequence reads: CASSQRGGSYNEQFF. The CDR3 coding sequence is TGTGCCAGCAGCCAGCGGGGGGGTTCCTACAATGAGCAGTTCTTC.

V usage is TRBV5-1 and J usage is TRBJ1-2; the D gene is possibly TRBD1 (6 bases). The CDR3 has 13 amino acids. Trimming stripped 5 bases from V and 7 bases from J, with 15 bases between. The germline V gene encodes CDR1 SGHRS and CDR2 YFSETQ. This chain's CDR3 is CASSPGQSAGYTF. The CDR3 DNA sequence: TGCGCCAGCAGTCCAGGACAGTCTGCTGGCTACACCTTC.